These T cell receptor beta chains were read from a single sample in a study of T-cell memory formation after mild COVID-19. TCRdb re-derived calls from the 5' RACE reads in MiXCR, one entry per CDR3 protein. The sample includes roughly 180,000 distinct CDR3 sequences, roughly 12% of them seen just once. The specimen sequenced was PBMCs or a T cell subset sorted from them (not recorded which). These receptors were taken from a man younger than 30 who had mild COVID-19 (a few samples of this study predate the infection). Cell type and time point are not known. Each CDR3 is given with its conserved first and last residue. D genes are given only for firm matches. Only part of the rows carry a size: once, few, many, or a class if the clone is expanded.

v_gene	abundance	j_gene	d_gene	CDR3nt	CDR3aa
TRBV7-2	.	TRBJ1-5	.	TGTGCCAGCAGCTTACTGGGGGGTTCCGGAGATCAGCCCCAGCATTTT	CASSLLGGSGDQPQHF
TRBV6-1	.	TRBJ1-2	TRBD1	TGTGCCAGCAGACCCACAGGGGTAGGCGGCTACACCTTC	CASRPTGVGGYTF
TRBV20-1	.	TRBJ2-1	TRBD1	TGCAGTGCTAGAGCCGGGACAGACTACAATGAGCAGTTCTTC	CSARAGTDYNEQFF
TRBV21-1	few	TRBJ1-1	.	TGTGCCAGCAGCAAAGGGGACAGGACCGTCACTGAAGCTTTCTTT	CASSKGDRTVTEAFF
TRBV11-2	few	TRBJ2-5	.	TGTGCCAGCAGCTCCCGGGTCACCCAAGAGACCCAGTACTTC	CASSSRVTQETQYF
TRBV5-6	.	TRBJ1-4	.	TGTGCCAGCAGCACCACAGGGATTACGAAACTGTTTTTT	CASSTTGITKLFF
TRBV10-3	.	TRBJ2-6	.	TGTGCCTCTAGTGGGGCCAACGTCCTGACTTTC	CASSGANVLTF
TRBV5-5	few	TRBJ1-1	.	TGTGCCAGCAGCTTATTCCGGGGTGAAGCTTTCTTT	CASSLFRGEAFF
TRBV7-2	.	TRBJ1-5	.	TGTGCCAGCAGCTCCCGGGCCCACAATCAGCCCCAGCATTTT	CASSSRAHNQPQHF
TRBV18	few	TRBJ2-1	TRBD2	TGTGCCAGCTCACCACAGGCGACTAGCGGACACAATGAGCAGTTCTTC	CASSPQATSGHNEQFF
TRBV7-2	few	TRBJ2-5	TRBD1	TGTGCCAGCAGCTTAGGACAGGGAACGTACCAAGAGACCCAGTACTTC	CASSLGQGTYQETQYF
TRBV29-1	few	TRBJ2-5	.	TGCAGCGTCGCTCAAGGGACCCAGTACTTC	CSVAQGTQYF
TRBV4-3	few	TRBJ1-1	.	TGCGCCAGCAACCCAACCCGGGAGGGCACTGAAGCTTTCTTT	CASNPTREGTEAFF
TRBV19	.	TRBJ1-1	.	TGTGCCAGTAGAGAGGGAGGGATAAGGACTGAAGCTTTCTTT	CASREGGIRTEAFF
TRBV5-6	few	TRBJ1-4	.	TGTGCCAGCAGCTCCACACAGGGATACGTGTTTTTT	CASSSTQGYVFF
TRBV20-1	.	TRBJ2-1	TRBD2	TGCAGTGCTAGCCGACTAGCGGGGGGATACAATGAGCAGTTCTTC	CSASRLAGGYNEQFF
TRBV5-1	.	TRBJ1-3	.	TGCGCCAGCAGCTTTGGGAACTCTGGAAACACCATATATTTT	CASSFGNSGNTIYF
TRBV12-3/TRBV12-4	.	TRBJ1-6	.	TGTGCCAGCAGTTCCACAGGGATAAATTCACCCCTCCACTTT	CASSSTGINSPLHF
TRBV10-3	few	TRBJ2-2	TRBD1	TGTGCCATCAGTCCCAACAGGGGCCAGGGAACGGGGACCGGGGAGCTGTTTTTT	CAISPNRGQGTGTGELFF
TRBV24-1	.	TRBJ2-2	TRBD1	TGTGCCACCAGTGATCCGCGACAGGGGGACACCGGGGAGCTGTTTTTT	CATSDPRQGDTGELFF
TRBV7-2	.	TRBJ2-5	.	TGTGCCAGCAGCTTAACCAGGGGGGCAGAGACCCAGTACTTC	CASSLTRGAETQYF
TRBV7-6	few	TRBJ2-1	.	TGTGCCAGCAGCTTAGTAGTAGAGTTGGGGGCCGTTCGGGACAATGAGCAGTTCTTC	CASSLVVELGAVRDNEQFF
TRBV7-2	few	TRBJ2-5	.	TGTGCCAGCAGCTGGAGGGGTGAGACCCAGTACTTC	CASSWRGETQYF
TRBV6-5	.	TRBJ2-5	.	TGTGCCAGCGCGGGGGCCCCCCGGGAGACCCAGTACTTC	CASAGAPRETQYF
TRBV5-1	many	TRBJ2-5	TRBD2	TGCGCCAGCAGCTTGGGGACTAGCGGAGAGACCCAGTACTTC	CASSLGTSGETQYF